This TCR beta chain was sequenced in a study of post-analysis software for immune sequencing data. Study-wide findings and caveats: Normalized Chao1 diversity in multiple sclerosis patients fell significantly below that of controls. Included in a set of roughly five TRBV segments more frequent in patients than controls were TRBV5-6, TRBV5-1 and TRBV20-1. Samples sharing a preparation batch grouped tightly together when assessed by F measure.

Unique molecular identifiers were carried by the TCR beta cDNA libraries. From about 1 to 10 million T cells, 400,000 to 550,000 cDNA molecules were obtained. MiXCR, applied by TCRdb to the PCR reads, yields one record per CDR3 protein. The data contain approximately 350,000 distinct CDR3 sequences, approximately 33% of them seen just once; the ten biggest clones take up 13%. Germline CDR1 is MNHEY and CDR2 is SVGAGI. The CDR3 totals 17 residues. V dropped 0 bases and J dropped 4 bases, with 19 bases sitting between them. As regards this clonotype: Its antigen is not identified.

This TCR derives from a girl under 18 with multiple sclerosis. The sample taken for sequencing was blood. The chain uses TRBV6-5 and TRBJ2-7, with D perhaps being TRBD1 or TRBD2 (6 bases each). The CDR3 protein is CASSYSGPAQGRYEQYF. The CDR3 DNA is TGTGCCAGCAGTTACTCGGGGCCTGCGCAGGGGAGGTACGAGCAGTACTTC.